This TCR beta chain was sequenced for a study of blood T cells in healthy people across ages. Study results and limitations: Higher diversity and more naive CD4+ cells were features of long-lived donors, compared to aged donors.

Total RNA, at least 6 micrograms per sample, came from PBMCs. The CDR3 covers 16 residues. Between the trimmed V and J ends, which lost 0 bases and 1 base, there was a span of 13 bases. Germline V gene data show CDR1 as LGHNA and CDR2 as YSLEER. This clonotype appeared a few times. Its target is unknown. PCR was performed a second time for 7 to 11 cycles using a sample-barcoded 5' primer and a J-beta primer mix. With 12 random nucleotides, a template-switch adaptor tagged each individual cDNA molecule. TCRdb reprocessed the 5' RACE reads via MiXCR and lists one record per CDR3 protein. The sample records fewer than 1 million distinct CDR3 sequences, under 55% being singletons.

The chain carries TRBV4-3 and TRBJ2-7; D possibly corresponds to TRBD1 (6 bases). The source material was blood. The sequence was collected from a man aged 55 to 70 in good health. The CDR3 nucleotides read TGCGCCAGCAGCCAAGAGTACAGGGAGATTTCCTACGAGCAGTACTTC. Amino acid sequence: CASSQEYREISYEQYF.